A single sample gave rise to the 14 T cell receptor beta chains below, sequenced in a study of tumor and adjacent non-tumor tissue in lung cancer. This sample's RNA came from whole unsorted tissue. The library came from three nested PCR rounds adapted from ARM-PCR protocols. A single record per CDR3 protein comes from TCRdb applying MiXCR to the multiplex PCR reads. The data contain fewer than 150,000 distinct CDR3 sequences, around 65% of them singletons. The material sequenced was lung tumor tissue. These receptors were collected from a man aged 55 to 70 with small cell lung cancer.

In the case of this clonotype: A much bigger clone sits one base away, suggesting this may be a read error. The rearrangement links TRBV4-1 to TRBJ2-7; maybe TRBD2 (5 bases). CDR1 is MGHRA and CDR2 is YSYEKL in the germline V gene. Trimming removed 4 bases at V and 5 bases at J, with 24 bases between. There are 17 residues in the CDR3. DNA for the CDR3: TGCGCCAGCAGCCCCCCACTGGCTAGCAGGAGAATCCACGAGCAGTACTTC. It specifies CASSPPLASRRIHEQYF.

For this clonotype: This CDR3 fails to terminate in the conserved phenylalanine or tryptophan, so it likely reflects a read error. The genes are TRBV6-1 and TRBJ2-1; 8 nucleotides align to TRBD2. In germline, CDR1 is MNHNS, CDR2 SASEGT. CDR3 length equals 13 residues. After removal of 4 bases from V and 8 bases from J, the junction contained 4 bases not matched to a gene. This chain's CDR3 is CASSVSGRDEQFL. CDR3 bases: TGTGCCAGCAGTGTGTCCGGGAGGGATGAGCAGTTCTTA.

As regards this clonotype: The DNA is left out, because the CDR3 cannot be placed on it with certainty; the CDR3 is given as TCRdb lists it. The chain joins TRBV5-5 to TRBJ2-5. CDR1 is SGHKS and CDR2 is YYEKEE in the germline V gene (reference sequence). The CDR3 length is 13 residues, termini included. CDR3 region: CTSSLVAPGTQYF.

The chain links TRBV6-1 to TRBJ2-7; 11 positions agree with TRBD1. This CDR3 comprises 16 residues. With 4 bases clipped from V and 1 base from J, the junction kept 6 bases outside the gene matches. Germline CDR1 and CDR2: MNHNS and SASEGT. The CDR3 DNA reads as TGTGCCAGCAGTGGGTTCGGACAGGGGGCTTCCTACGAGCAGTACTTC. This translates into CASSGFGQGASYEQYF.

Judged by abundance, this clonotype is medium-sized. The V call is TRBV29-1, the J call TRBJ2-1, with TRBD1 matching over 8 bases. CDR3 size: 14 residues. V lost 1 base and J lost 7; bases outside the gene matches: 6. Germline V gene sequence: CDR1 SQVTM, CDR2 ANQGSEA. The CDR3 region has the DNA TGCAGCGTTGAAGGGCAGGGGGCCTGGAATGAGCAGTTCTTC. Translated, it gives CSVEGQGAWNEQFF.

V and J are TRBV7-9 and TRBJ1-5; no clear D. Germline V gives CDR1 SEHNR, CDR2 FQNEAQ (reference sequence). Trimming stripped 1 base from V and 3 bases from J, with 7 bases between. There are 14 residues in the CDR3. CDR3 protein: CASSLVGLNQPQHF. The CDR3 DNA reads TGTGCCAGCAGCTTAGTAGGGCTCAATCAGCCCCAGCATTTT. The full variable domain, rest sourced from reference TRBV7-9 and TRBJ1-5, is DTGVSQNPRHKITKRGQNVTFRCDPISEHNRLYWYRQTLGQGPEFLTYFQNEAQLEKSRLLSDRFSAERPKGSFSTLEIQRTEQGDSAMYLCASSLVGLNQPQHFGDGTRLSIL.

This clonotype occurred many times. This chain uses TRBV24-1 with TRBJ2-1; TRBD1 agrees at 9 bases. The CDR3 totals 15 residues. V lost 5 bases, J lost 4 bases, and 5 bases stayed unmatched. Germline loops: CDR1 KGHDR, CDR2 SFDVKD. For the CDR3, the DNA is TGTGCCACCAGTGCGGGACAGGGATGGTACAATGAGCAGTTCTTC. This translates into CATSAGQGWYNEQFF.

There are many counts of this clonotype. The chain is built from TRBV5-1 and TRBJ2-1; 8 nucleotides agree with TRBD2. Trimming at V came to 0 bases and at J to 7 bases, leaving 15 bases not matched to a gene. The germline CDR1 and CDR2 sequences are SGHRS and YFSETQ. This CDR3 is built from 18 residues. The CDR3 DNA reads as TGCGCCAGCAGCTTGGACAGCATTATAGCGGGAAGCTGGAATGAGCAGTTCTTC. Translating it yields CASSLDSIIAGSWNEQFF.

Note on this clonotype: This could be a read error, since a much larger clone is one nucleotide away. CDR3 coding DNA: TGCAGTGCTAGAGGCGCAGGGGGCGCGGTAGATACGCTGTATTTT. Translation: CSARGAGGAVDTLYF. The V call is TRBV20-1, the J call TRBJ2-3, with 8 bases lining up with TRBD1. The CDR3 is 15 amino acids. From germline, CDR1 is DFQATT and CDR2 SNEGSKA (reference sequence).

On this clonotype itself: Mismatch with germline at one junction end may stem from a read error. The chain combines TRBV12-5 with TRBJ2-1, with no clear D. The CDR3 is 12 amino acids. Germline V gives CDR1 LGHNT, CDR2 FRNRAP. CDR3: CASGLVDNKQFF. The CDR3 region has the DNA TGTGCTAGTGGTTTGGTAGACAATAAGCAGTTCTTC.

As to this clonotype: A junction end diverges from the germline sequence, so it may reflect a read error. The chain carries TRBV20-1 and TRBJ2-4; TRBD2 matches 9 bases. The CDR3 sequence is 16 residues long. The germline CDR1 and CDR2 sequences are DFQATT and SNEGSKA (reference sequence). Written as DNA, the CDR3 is TGTAGTGCTAGAGTGGCCGCTAGCGGGGCCCGCGGCATTCAGTACTTC. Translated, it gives CSARVAASGARGIQYF.

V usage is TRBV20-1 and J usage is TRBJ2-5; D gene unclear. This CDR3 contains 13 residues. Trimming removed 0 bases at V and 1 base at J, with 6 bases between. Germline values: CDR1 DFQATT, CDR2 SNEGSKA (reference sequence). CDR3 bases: TGCAGTGCTAGAGAGGTATCCCAAGAGACCCAGTACTTC. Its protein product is CSAREVSQETQYF.

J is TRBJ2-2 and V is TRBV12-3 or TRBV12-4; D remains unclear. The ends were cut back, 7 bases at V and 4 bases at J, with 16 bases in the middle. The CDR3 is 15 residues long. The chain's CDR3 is CASNEAGIPTGELFF. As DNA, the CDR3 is TGTGCCAGCAATGAAGCTGGAATCCCCACCGGGGAGCTGTTTTTT.

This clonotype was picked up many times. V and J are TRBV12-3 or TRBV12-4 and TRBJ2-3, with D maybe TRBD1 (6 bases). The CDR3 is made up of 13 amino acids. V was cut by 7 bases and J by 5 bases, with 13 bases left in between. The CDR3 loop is CASTGTGRDTQYF. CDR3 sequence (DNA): TGTGCCAGCACGGGTACAGGGCGAGATACGCAGTATTTT.